The 13 T cell receptor beta chains below all came from one sample that was sequenced in a study of cytomegalovirus exposure and HLA in healthy donors. In the PCR, 60 Vbeta and 13 Jbeta primers were used. Clones were sequenced by immunoSEQ multiplex PCR, and TCRdb holds only the in-frame ones, with some missing. The data show more than 100,000 clones, with about 60% seen just once and about 9% held by the top ten. Sequencing was performed on PBMCs. These receptor sequences come from a man between 40 and 49 years old in good health and CMV-seropositive.

This clone is a singleton in its sample. The chain joins TRBV13 to TRBJ2-7; perhaps TRBD1 as D (6 bases). The CDR3 is made up of 12 amino acids. Trimming removed 5 bases from V and 2 bases from J, with 7 bases in between. CDR1 is PRHDT and CDR2 is FYEKMQ in the germline V gene (reference sequence). CDR3 coding DNA: TGTGCCAGCAGCGAGGGGGCCTACGAGCAGTACTTC. Translated: CASSEGAYEQYF.

The gene calls are TRBV5-1 and TRBJ2-7, with D unclear. Germline V gives CDR1 SGHRS, CDR2 YFSETQ. The CDR3 contains 15 residues. V shed 1 base and J shed 4 bases, with 15 bases lying between them. The CDR3 coding sequence is TGCGCCAGCAGCTTGTCTTACGGGTCTCAGTACGAGCAGTACTTC. As protein: CASSLSYGSQYEQYF.

Comment on this clone: The same CDR3 can be traced to other DNA sequences in this sample. J is TRBJ2-1 and V is TRBV5-6, with D tentatively TRBD2 (6 bases). The V end was cut by 4 bases, the J end by 0 bases, with 8 bases between. This CDR3 has 14 amino acids. The germline gives CDR1 SGHDT, CDR2 YYEEEE. The CDR3 loop is CASSLGGSYNEQFF. DNA for the CDR3: TGTGCCAGCAGCCTCGGGGGCTCCTACAATGAGCAGTTCTTC.

The chain carries TRBV6-1 and TRBJ2-7; maybe TRBD1 (6 bases). Germline V gene sequence: CDR1 MNHNS, CDR2 SASEGT. The CDR3 loop spans 13 amino acids. V shed 4 bases and J shed 3 bases, with 10 bases lying between them. CDR3 coding DNA: TGTGCCAGCAGTGCGGCGACAGGCTACGAGCAGTACTTC. Its translation is CASSAATGYEQYF.

The rearrangement links TRBV5-6 to TRBJ1-5; maybe TRBD1 (6 bases). From germline, CDR1 is SGHDT and CDR2 YYEEEE. V shed 5 bases and J shed 3 bases, with 12 bases lying between them. The CDR3 has 14 amino acids. CDR3 sequence (DNA): TGTGCCAGCAGGCAACAGGGCTACAATCAGCCCCAGCATTTT. This encodes CASRQQGYNQPQHF. Filled out from reference TRBV5-6 and TRBJ1-5, the complete variable domain reads DAGVTQSPTHLIKTRGQQVTLRCSPKSGHDTVSWYQQALGQGPQFIFQYYEEEERQRGNFPDRFSGHQFPNYSSELNVNALLLGDSALYLCASRQQGYNQPQHFGDGTRLSIL.

The J gene is TRBJ2-3, the V gene TRBV30, with TRBD1 identical over 7 bases. This CDR3 has 13 residues. CDR1 is GTSNPN, CDR2 SVGIG, per germline (reference sequence). The V gene end was trimmed by 7 bases and the J gene end by 0 bases; junction bases not matched to a gene: 4. CDR3 residues: CASEGQSTDTQYF. CDR3 bases: TGTGCCTCCGAGGGACAGAGCACAGATACGCAGTATTTT.

This clone occurred a few times. The chain has TRBV5-1 and TRBJ2-1; TRBD2 matches at 16 bases. The CDR3 has 17 residues. Germline values: CDR1 SGHRS, CDR2 YFSETQ. The J segment lost 8 bases and the V segment lost 2 bases, leaving 7 bases of the junction unmatched. CDR3 DNA: TGCGCCAGCAGCTTAGGGACTAGCGGGGGGGCCAACGATGAGCAGTTCTTC. Translating it yields CASSLGTSGGANDEQFF.

V gene TRBV18 combines with J gene TRBJ2-7; 11 bases line up with TRBD2. The CDR3 has 17 amino acids. The ends lost 3 bases at V and 6 bases at J; junction bases unmatched: 13. The germline V gene has CDR1 KGHSH and CDR2 LQKENI. CDR3 DNA sequence: TGTGCCAGCTCACCGCAAAGCCTTAGCGGGAGGGCCTTCGAGCAGTACTTC. Its protein is CASSPQSLSGRAFEQYF. The entire variable domain, with the rest obtained from reference TRBV18 and TRBJ2-7, is as follows: NAGVMQNPRHLVRRRGQEARLRCSPMKGHSHVYWYRQLPEEGLKFMVYLQKENIIDESGMPKERFSAEFPKEGPSILRIQQVVRGDSAAYFCASSPQSLSGRAFEQYFGPGTRLTVT.

The genes are TRBV6-6 and TRBJ1-5, with D possibly TRBD1 on 6 matching bases. V lost 0 bases, J lost 4 bases, and 13 bases lay in between. The CDR3 has 16 amino acids. CDR1 is MNHNY, CDR2 SVGAGI, per germline (reference sequence). The CDR3 bases are TGTGCCAGCAGTTACTCTTCCGGACAGATAAATCAGCCCCAGCATTTT. Residues: CASSYSSGQINQPQHF.

This clone has just a few counts. This sequence joins TRBV11-2 and TRBJ2-7; D is unresolved. Per the germline V gene, CDR1 is SGHAT and CDR2 is FQNNGV. The CDR3 is 11 amino acids. V dropped 6 bases and J dropped 1 base, with 4 bases sitting between them. As DNA, the CDR3 is TGTGCCAGCAGTCAATCCTACGAGCAGTACTTC. Its protein is CASSQSYEQYF.

This clone was seen only a few times. This rearrangement joins TRBV29-1 to TRBJ2-7; 7 bases match TRBD2. CDR3 length equals 11 residues. Unmatched junction bases numbered 3, after V lost 7 bases and J lost 3 bases. In germline, CDR1 is SQVTM, CDR2 ANQGSEA. The CDR3 DNA reads as TGCAGCGCCGGGGGGAACTACGAGCAGTACTTC. The encoded protein is CSAGGNYEQYF.

This rearrangement joins TRBV19 to TRBJ1-2; 10 positions agree with TRBD1. Germline V gene sequence: CDR1 LNHDA, CDR2 SQIVND (reference sequence). Trimming cost V 8 bases and J 8 bases; bases outside gene matches: 17. The CDR3 length is 16 residues. The CDR3: CASGAGQGGNLRGYTF. In nucleotides, the CDR3 is TGTGCCAGTGGGGCTGGACAGGGGGGGAACCTGCGAGGCTACACCTTC. The whole variable domain, remainder taken from reference TRBV19 and TRBJ1-2, is DGGITQSPKYLFRKEGQNVTLSCEQNLNHDAMYWYRQDPGQGLRLIYYSQIVNDFQKGDIAEGYSVSREKKESFPLTVTSAQKNPTAFYLCASGAGQGGNLRGYTFGSGTRLTVV.

This clone was detected only a few times. V and J are TRBV18 and TRBJ2-5, with 7 positions matching TRBD1. This CDR3 contains 15 residues. The V gene's germline CDR1 is KGHSH and CDR2 LQKENI. V dropped 2 bases and J dropped 5; count of bases not matched to a gene: 8. CDR3 in DNA: TGTGCCAGCTCACCATTACAGGGGTCCCAGGAGACCCAGTACTTC. Protein sequence: CASSPLQGSQETQYF.